This is a list of T cell receptor beta chains from one sample in a study of tumor-infiltrating lymphocytes in primary liver carcinoma. MiXCR was run by TCRdb on the multiplex PCR reads, yielding one entry per CDR3 protein. The data show 45,000 or so distinct CDR3 sequences, 60% to 80% seen once. The sequencing sample was made of tumor-adjacent normal liver tissue. The source is a woman in her thirties with primary liver carcinoma and hepatitis B virus infection. CDR3s include the opening cysteine and the closing phenylalanine or tryptophan. Fields, in order: D gene, clone size, J gene, V gene, CDR3 protein, CDR3 DNA. A D gene is named only where the DNA matches it firmly. The size field is filled for only some rows; it gives once, few, many or a size class.

D: NA
size: once
J: TRBJ2-3
V: TRBV4-3
CDR3: CAISQESGVTYTQYF
DNA: TGCGCCATCAGCCAAGAGTCGGGAGTCACATATACGCAGTATTTT

D: NA
size: once
J: TRBJ2-7
V: TRBV11-2
CDR3: CASSPAYGQYF
DNA: TGTGCCAGCAGCCCTGCTTACGGGCAGTACTTC

D: NA
size: NA
J: TRBJ1-4
V: TRBV29-1
CDR3: CSVVCSGRNEKLFF
DNA: TGCAGCGTTGTATGTTCAGGGCGAAATGAAAAACTGTTTTTT

D: NA
size: NA
J: TRBJ2-7
V: TRBV11-2
CDR3: CASSPYTGSRASYGQYF
DNA: TGTGCCAGCAGCCCCTACACCGGGTCACGGGCCTCCTACGGGCAGTACTTC

D: TRBD1
size: NA
J: TRBJ2-7
V: TRBV19
CDR3: CASSIGGTVREQYF
DNA: TGTGCCAGTAGTATAGGGGGGACAGTCCGCGAGCAGTACTTC

D: TRBD2
size: NA
J: TRBJ2-3
V: TRBV13
CDR3: CASSKGLGGDTQYF
DNA: TGTGCCAGCAGCAAGGGACTAGGTGGGGATACGCAGTATTTT

D: TRBD1
size: many
J: TRBJ1-6
V: TRBV10-3
CDR3: CAISEPGQGGSPLHF
DNA: TGTGCCATCAGTGAGCCAGGACAGGGTGGTTCACCCCTCCACTTT

D: TRBD2
size: NA
J: TRBJ2-7
V: TRBV15
CDR3: CATRRESGGSYEQYF
DNA: TGTGCCACCAGGAGAGAATCCGGCGGGAGCTACGAGCAGTACTTC

D: TRBD2
size: NA
J: TRBJ2-7
V: TRBV12-3/TRBV12-4
CDR3: CVSRSGTSGSYEQYF
DNA: TGTGTCAGCAGATCAGGGACTAGCGGCTCCTACGAGCAGTACTTC

D: NA
size: NA
J: TRBJ2-2
V: TRBV6-1
CDR3: CASSPDIDTGELFF
DNA: TGTGCCAGCAGCCCGGATATCGACACCGGGGAGCTGTTTTTT

D: NA
size: once
J: TRBJ2-5
V: TRBV12-3/TRBV12-4
CDR3: CASSESPHETQYF
DNA: TGTGCTAGCAGTGAAAGCCCTCATGAGACCCAGTACTTC

D: NA
size: NA
J: TRBJ2-7
V: TRBV7-2
CDR3: CASSHQRNYEQYF
DNA: TGTGCCAGCAGCCATCAGCGGAACTACGAGCAGTACTTC

D: NA
size: NA
J: TRBJ2-6
V: TRBV5-8
CDR3: CASTLTLFSGANVLTF
DNA: TGTGCCAGCACCCTGACGCTCTTCTCTGGGGCCAACGTCCTGACTTTC

D: NA
size: NA
J: TRBJ2-7
V: TRBV29-1
CDR3: CSARERTDQYF
DNA: TGCAGTGCCCGGGAGCGGACCGATCAGTACTTC

D: NA
size: few
J: TRBJ2-5
V: TRBV21-1
CDR3: CASGKVGCQETHYF
DNA: TGTGCCAGCGGCAAAGTGGGCTGCCAAGAGACCCACTACTTC

D: TRBD2
size: NA
J: TRBJ2-5
V: TRBV29-1
CDR3: CSTGLAEETQYF
DNA: TGCAGCACTGGACTAGCGGAAGAGACCCAGTATTTC